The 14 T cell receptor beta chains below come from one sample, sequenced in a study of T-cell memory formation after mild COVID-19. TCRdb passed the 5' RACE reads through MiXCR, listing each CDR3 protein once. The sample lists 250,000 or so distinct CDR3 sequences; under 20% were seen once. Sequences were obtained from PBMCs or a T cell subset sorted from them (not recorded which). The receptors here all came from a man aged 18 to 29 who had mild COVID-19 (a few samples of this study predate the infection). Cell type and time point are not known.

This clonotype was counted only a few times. CDR3 protein: CASSTFVGVETQYF. The CDR3 DNA reads as TGTGCCAGCAGTACATTTGTGGGGGTGGAGACCCAGTACTTC. The V and J genes are TRBV6-5 and TRBJ2-5; either TRBD1 or TRBD2 may supply D (5 bases each). CDR3 length: 14 amino acids. Germline CDR1 MNHEY, CDR2 SVGAGI. V lost 5 bases to trimming and J lost 5 bases, with 15 bases between them.

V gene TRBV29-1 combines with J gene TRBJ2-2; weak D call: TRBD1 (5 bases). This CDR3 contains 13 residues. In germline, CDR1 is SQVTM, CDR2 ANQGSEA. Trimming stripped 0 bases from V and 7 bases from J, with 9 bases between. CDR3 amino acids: CSVEDRADGELFF. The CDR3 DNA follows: TGCAGCGTTGAAGACAGGGCGGACGGGGAGCTGTTTTTT.

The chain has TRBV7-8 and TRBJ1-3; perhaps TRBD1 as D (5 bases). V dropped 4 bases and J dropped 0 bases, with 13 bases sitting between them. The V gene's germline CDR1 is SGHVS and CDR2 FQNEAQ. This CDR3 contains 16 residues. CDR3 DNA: TGTGCCAGCAGCTCCATGCAGGGTCTCTCTGGAAACACCATATATTTT. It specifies CASSSMQGLSGNTIYF.

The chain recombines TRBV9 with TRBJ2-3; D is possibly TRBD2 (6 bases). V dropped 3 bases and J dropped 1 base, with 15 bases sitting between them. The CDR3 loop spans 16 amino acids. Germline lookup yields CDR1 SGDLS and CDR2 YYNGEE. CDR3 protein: CASSEGGGARTDTQYF. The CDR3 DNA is TGTGCCAGCAGCGAGGGAGGTGGAGCCCGCACAGATACGCAGTATTTT.

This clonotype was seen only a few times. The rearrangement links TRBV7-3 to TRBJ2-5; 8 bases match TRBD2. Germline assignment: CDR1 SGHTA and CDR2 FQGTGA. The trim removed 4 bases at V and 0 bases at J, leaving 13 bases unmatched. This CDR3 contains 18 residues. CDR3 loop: CASSSRPVLAGNQETQYF. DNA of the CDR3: TGTGCCAGCAGCTCCCGCCCGGTGTTAGCGGGGAACCAAGAGACCCAGTACTTC.

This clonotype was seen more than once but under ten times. In DNA, the CDR3 is TGTGCCATCAGCGCGGGACAGCCGCTGCTTGGCTACACCTTC. Translated, it gives CAISAGQPLLGYTF. The chain joins TRBV10-3 to TRBJ1-2; TRBD1 aligns across 7 bases. This CDR3 has 14 amino acids. The ends lost 6 bases at V and 7 bases at J; junction bases unmatched: 11. In germline, CDR1 is ENHRY, CDR2 SYGVKD.

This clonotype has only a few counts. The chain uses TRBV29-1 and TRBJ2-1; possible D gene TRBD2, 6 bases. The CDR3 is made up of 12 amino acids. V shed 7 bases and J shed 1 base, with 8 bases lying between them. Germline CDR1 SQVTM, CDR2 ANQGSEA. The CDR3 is CSAGGSYNEQFF. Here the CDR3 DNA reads TGCAGCGCCGGGGGTTCCTACAATGAGCAGTTCTTC.

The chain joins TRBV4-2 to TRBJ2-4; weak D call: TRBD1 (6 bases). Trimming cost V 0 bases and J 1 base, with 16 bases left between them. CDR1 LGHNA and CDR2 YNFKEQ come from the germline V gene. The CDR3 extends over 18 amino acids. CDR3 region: CASSQEQLDRRAKNIQYF. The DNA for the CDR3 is TGTGCCAGCAGCCAAGAACAACTCGACAGGAGGGCCAAAAACATTCAGTACTTC.

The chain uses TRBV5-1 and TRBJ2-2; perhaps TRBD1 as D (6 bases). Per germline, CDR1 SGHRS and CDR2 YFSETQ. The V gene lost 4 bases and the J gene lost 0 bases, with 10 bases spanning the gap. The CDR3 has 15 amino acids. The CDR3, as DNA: TGCGCCAGCAGCCCGGACAGACCGAACACCGGGGAGCTGTTTTTT. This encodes CASSPDRPNTGELFF.

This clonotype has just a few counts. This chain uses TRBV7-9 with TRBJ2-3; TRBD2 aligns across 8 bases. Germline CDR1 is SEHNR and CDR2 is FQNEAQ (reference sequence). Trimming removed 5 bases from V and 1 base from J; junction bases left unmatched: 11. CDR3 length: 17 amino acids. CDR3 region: CASSRYGGAGGTDTQYF. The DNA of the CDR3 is TGTGCCAGCAGCCGCTACGGTGGAGCGGGGGGCACAGATACGCAGTATTTT. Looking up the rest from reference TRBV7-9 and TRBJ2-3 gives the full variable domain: DTGVSQNPRHKITKRGQNVTFRCDPISEHNRLYWYRQTLGQGPEFLTYFQNEAQLEKSRLLSDRFSAERPKGSFSTLEIQRTEQGDSAMYLCASSRYGGAGGTDTQYFGPGTRLTVL.

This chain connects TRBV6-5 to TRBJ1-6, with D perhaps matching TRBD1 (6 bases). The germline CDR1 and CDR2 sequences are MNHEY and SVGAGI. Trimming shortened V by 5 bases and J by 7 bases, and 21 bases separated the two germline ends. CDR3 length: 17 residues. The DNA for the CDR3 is TGTGCCAGCAGTGCCGATCGGACAAGGGGGTGGAATTCACCCCTCCACTTT. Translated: CASSADRTRGWNSPLHF.

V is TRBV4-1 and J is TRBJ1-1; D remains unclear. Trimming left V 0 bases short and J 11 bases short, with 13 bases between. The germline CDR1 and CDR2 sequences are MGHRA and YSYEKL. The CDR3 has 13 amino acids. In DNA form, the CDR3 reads TGCGCCAGCAGCCAAGAGGGCGGCTTGGAGGCTTTCTTT. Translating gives CASSQEGGLEAFF.

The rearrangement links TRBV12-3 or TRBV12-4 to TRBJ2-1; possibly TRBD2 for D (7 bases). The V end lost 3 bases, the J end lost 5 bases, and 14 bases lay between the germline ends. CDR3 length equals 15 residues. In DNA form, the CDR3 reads TGTGCCAGCAGTTTCTCCGGGGGGCCACACAATGAGCAGTTCTTC. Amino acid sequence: CASSFSGGPHNEQFF.

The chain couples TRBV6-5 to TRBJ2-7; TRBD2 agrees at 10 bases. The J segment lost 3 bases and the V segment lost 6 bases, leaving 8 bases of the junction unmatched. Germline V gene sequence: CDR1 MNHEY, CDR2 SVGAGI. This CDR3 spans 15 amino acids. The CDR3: CASRSLAGAFYEQYF. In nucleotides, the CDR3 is TGTGCCAGCAGGAGCCTAGCGGGAGCATTCTACGAGCAGTACTTC.